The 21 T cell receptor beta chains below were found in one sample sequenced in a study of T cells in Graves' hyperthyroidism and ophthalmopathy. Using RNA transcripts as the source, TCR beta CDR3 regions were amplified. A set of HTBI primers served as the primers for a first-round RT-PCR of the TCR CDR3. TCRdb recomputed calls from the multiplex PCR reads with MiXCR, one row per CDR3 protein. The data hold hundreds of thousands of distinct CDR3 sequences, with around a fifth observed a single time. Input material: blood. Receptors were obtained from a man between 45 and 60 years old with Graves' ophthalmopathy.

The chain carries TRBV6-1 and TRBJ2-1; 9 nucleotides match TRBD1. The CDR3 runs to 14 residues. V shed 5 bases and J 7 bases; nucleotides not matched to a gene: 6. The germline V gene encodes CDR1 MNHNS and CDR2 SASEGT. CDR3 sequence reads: CASSSGQGMNEQFF. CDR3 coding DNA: TGTGCCAGCAGTTCCGGACAGGGGATGAATGAGCAGTTCTTC.

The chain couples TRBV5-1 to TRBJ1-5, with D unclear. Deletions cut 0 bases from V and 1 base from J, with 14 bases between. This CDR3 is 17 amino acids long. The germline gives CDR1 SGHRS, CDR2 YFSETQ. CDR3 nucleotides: TGCGCCAGCAGCTTGGAAGGCTCTGCAGTAAGCAATCAGCCCCAGCATTTT. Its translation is CASSLEGSAVSNQPQHF. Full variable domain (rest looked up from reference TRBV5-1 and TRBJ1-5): KAGVTQTPRYLIKTRGQQVTLSCSPISGHRSVSWYQQTPGQGLQFLFEYFSETQRNKGNFPGRFSGRQFSNSRSEMNVSTLELGDSALYLCASSLEGSAVSNQPQHFGDGTRLSIL.

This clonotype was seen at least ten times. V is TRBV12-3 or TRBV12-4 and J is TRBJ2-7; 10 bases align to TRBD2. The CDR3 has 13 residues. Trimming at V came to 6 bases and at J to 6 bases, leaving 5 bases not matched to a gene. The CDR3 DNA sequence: TGTGCCAGCAGCCTAAGCGGGAGGGGCGAGCAGTACTTC. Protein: CASSLSGRGEQYF.

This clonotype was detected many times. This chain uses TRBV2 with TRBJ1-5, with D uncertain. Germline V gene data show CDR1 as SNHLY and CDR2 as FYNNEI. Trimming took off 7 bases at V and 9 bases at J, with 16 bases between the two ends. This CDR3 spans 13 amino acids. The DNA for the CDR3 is TGTGCCAGCACCCAGGTGGAGGCGTCGCCCCAGCATTTT. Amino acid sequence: CASTQVEASPQHF.

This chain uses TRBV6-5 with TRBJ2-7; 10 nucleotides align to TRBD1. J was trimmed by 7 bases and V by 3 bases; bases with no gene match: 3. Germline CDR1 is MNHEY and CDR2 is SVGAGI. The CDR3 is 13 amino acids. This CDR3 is CASSYDRGLEQYF. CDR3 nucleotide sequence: TGTGCCAGCAGTTATGACAGGGGGCTTGAGCAGTACTTC.

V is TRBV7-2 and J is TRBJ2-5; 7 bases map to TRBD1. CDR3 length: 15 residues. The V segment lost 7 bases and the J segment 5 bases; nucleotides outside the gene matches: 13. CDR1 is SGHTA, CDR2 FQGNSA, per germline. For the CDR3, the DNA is TGTGCCAGCACAAGGACAGGCGGATTGCTGGAGACCCAGTACTTC. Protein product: CASTRTGGLLETQYF.

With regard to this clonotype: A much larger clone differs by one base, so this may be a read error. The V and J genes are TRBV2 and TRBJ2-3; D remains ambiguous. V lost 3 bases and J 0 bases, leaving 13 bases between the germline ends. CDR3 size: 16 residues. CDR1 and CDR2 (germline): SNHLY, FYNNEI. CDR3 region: CASSERPLDSTDTQYF. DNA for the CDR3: TGTGCCAGCAGTGAGCGCCCCCTCGACAGCACAGATACGCAGTATTTT.

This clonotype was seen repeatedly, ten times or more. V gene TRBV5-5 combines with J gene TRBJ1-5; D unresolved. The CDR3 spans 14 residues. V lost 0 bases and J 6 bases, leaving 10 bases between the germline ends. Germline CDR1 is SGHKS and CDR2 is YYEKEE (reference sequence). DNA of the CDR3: TGTGCCAGCAGCTTGGCCCTCTTGGGTCAGCCCCAGCATTTT. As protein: CASSLALLGQPQHF.

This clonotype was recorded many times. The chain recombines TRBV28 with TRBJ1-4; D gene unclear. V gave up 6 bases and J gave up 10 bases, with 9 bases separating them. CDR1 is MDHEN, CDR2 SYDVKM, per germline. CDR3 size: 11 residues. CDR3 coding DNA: TGTGCCAGCAGCCCAGAGGGAAAACTGTTTTTT. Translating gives CASSPEGKLFF.

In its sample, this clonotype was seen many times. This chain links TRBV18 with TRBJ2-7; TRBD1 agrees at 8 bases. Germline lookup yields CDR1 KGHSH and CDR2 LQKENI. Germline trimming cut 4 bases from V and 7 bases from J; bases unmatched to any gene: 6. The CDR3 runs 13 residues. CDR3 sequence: CASSLKDREEQYF. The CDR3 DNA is TGTGCCAGCTCACTTAAGGACAGGGAAGAGCAGTACTTC.

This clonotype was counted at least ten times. CDR3 amino acids: CASSRQAWNTEAFF. The CDR3, as DNA: TGTGCCAGCAGCCGACAGGCTTGGAACACTGAAGCTTTCTTT. This chain links TRBV7-2 with TRBJ1-1, with D possibly TRBD1 on 6 matching bases. The CDR3 is made up of 14 amino acids. Germline V gene sequence: CDR1 SGHTA, CDR2 FQGNSA. V was cut by 5 bases and J by 1 base, with 11 bases left in between.

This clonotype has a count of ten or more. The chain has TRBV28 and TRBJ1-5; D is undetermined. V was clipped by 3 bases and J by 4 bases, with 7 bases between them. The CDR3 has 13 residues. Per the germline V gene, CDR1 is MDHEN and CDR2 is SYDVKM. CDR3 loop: CASSLERNQPQHF. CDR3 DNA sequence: TGTGCCAGCAGTTTGGAGAGAAATCAGCCCCAGCATTTT.

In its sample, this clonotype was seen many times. The chain's CDR3 is CASSHMRNTEAFF. The CDR3 region has the DNA TGTGCCAGCAGCCATATGAGGAACACTGAAGCTTTCTTT. This rearrangement joins TRBV3-1 to TRBJ1-1; D is uncertain. The V gene lost 3 bases and the J gene lost 1 base, with 6 bases spanning the gap. The CDR3 totals 13 residues. Germline V CDR1 and CDR2: LGHDT, YNNKEL (reference sequence).

CDR3 protein: CASSFPTGANSPLHF. CDR3 in DNA: TGTGCCAGCAGCTTTCCGACAGGGGCAAATTCACCCCTCCACTTT. This sequence joins TRBV5-5 and TRBJ1-6, with 8 bases matching TRBD1. After removal of 2 bases from V and 7 bases from J, the junction contained 5 bases not matched to a gene. The germline V gene has CDR1 SGHKS and CDR2 YYEKEE (reference sequence). This CDR3 has 15 residues. Supplemented by reference TRBV5-5 and TRBJ1-6, the full variable domain reads DAGVTQSPTHLIKTRGQQVTLRCSPISGHKSVSWYQQVLGQGPQFIFQYYEKEERGRGNFPDRFSARQFPNYSSELNVNALLLGDSALYLCASSFPTGANSPLHFGNGTRLTVT.

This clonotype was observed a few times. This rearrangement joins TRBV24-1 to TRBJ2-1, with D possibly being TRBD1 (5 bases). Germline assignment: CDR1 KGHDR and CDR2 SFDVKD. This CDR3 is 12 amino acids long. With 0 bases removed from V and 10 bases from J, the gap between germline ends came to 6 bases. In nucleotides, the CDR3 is TGTGCCACCAGTGATTTGGGACACGAGCAGTTCTTC. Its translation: CATSDLGHEQFF.

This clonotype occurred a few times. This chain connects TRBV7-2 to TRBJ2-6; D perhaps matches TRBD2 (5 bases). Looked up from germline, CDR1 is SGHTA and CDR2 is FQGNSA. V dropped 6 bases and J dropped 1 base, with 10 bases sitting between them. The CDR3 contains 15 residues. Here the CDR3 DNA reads TGTGCCAGCAGATACGGGATATCTGGGGCCAACGTCCTGACTTTC. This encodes CASRYGISGANVLTF. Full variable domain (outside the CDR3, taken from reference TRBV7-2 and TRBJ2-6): GAGVSQSPSNKVTEKGKDVELRCDPISGHTALYWYRQSLGQGLEFLIYFQGNSAPDKSGLPSDRFSAERTGGSVSTLTIQRTQQEDSAVYLCASRYGISGANVLTFGAGSRLTVL.

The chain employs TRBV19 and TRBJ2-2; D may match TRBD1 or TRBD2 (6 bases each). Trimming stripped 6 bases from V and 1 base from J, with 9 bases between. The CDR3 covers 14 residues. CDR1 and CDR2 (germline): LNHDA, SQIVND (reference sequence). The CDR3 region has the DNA TGTGCCAGTAGAGGGGGGAGGAACACCGGGGAGCTGTTTTTT. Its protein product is CASRGGRNTGELFF.

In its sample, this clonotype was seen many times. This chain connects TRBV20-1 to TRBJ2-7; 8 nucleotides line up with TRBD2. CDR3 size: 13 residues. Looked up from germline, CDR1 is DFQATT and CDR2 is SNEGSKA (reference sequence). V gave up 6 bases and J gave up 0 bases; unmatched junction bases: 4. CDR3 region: CSARREASYEQYF. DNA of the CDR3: TGCAGTGCACGGCGGGAGGCCTCCTACGAGCAGTACTTC.

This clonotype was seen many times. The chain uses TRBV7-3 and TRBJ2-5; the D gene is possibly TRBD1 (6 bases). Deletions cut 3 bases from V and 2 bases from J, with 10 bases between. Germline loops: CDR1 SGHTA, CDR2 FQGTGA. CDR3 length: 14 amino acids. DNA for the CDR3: TGTGCCAGCAGCTTCAGACAGGATCAAGAGACCCAGTACTTC. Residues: CASSFRQDQETQYF. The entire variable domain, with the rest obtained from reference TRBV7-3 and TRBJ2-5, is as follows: GAGVSQTPSNKVTEKGKYVELRCDPISGHTALYWYRQSLGQGPEFLIYFQGTGAADDSGLPNDRFFAVRPEGSVSTLKIQRTERGDSAVYLCASSFRQDQETQYFGPGTRLLVL.

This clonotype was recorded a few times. CDR3 nucleotide sequence: TGTGCCAGCAGCAGGGACAGTACCTACTACACCTTC. Protein: CASSRDSTYYTF. The chain joins TRBV7-8 to TRBJ1-2, with 7 bases aligning to TRBD1. Germline V gene lookup returns CDR1 SGHVS and CDR2 FQNEAQ. The CDR3 totals 12 residues. The junction had 7 bases not matched to a gene; V was cut back by 5 bases and J by 10 bases.

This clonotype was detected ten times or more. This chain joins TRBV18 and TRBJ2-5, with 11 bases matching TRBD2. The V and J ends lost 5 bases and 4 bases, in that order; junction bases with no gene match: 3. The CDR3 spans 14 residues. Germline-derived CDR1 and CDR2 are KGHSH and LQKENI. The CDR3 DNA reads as TGTGCCAGCTCATCCACTAGCGGGAGAGAGACCCAGTACTTC. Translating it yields CASSSTSGRETQYF.